The 31 T cell receptor beta chains presented below share a single source sample, sequenced in a study of metastatic and nonmetastatic thyroid tumors. TCRdb re-clonotyped the PCR reads through MiXCR. In the table there are around 20,000 clones, around 17% of which are singletons. Among the patients, none had received any treatment before thyroid surgery. The material sequenced was blood. These receptors were obtained from a male donor with papillary thyroid cancer or a benign thyroid nodule (not recorded which). Some clones in this sample may be carry-over from other donors' samples.

This clone was detected ten times or more. The chain recombines TRBV9 with TRBJ2-5; 10 bases fit TRBD2. The V gene end was trimmed by 3 bases and the J gene end by 6 bases; junction bases not matched to a gene: 5. In germline, CDR1 is SGDLS, CDR2 YYNGEE. CDR3 length equals 14 residues. The CDR3 coding sequence is TGTGCCAGCAGCGGGACTAGCGGACGCCAGACCCAGTACTTC. Its protein product is CASSGTSGRQTQYF. Together with reference TRBV9 and TRBJ2-5, the CDR3 gives the full variable domain: DSGVTQTPKHLITATGQRVTLRCSPRSGDLSVYWYQQSLDQGLQFLIQYYNGEERAKGNILERFSAQQFPDLHSELNLSSLELGDSALYFCASSGTSGRQTQYFGPGTRLLVL.

In this sample, this clone turned up many times. The rearrangement links TRBV24-1 to TRBJ2-2; possibly TRBD1 for D (6 bases). Trimming took 3 bases from V and 6 from J, leaving 22 bases between them. This CDR3 contains 18 residues. Looked up from germline, CDR1 is KGHDR and CDR2 is SFDVKD. Here the CDR3 DNA reads TGTGCCACCAGTGATCCTATACGAGGGGGATTGCTTCCCGGGGAGCTGTTTTTT. Amino acids: CATSDPIRGGLLPGELFF.

By sample fraction, this clone is medium-sized. This chain connects TRBV2 to TRBJ2-7; 7 bases align to TRBD1. J gave up 0 bases and V 5 bases, and 7 bases lay outside the gene matches. The CDR3 consists of 15 residues. Germline V gene lookup returns CDR1 SNHLY and CDR2 FYNNEI. The CDR3 here is CASSTDRSYSYEQYF. In nucleotides, the CDR3 is TGTGCCAGCAGTACGGACAGGAGCTACTCCTACGAGCAGTACTTC.

The rearrangement joins TRBV7-3 to TRBJ2-3; D is possibly TRBD2 (5 bases). Germline loops: CDR1 SGHTA, CDR2 FQGTGA. This CDR3 contains 14 residues. The V end was cut by 0 bases, the J end by 4 bases, with 8 bases between. The DNA for the CDR3 is TGTGCCAGCAGCTTAACTAGCGCCTCAGATACGCAGTATTTT. Translation gives CASSLTSASDTQYF.

This clone was found a few times. The V gene is TRBV6-5, the J gene TRBJ2-7; D gene ambiguous. V was cut by 7 bases and J by 7 bases, with 8 bases left in between. This CDR3 has 10 amino acids. Per germline, CDR1 MNHEY and CDR2 SVGAGI. The CDR3 region is CASKDLEQYF. The CDR3 DNA is TGTGCCAGCAAAGACTTAGAGCAGTACTTC.

Ten or more counts support this clone. This chain joins TRBV13 and TRBJ1-3; unclear D gene. This CDR3 has 14 amino acids. Germline V gene sequence: CDR1 PRHDT, CDR2 FYEKMQ (reference sequence). V lost 5 bases and J lost 0, with 8 bases in between. CDR3 sequence reads: CASSPLSSGNTIYF. The CDR3 coding sequence is TGTGCCAGCAGCCCCCTAAGCTCTGGAAACACCATATATTTT.

This clone was observed a few times. The sample carries other DNA sequences with the same CDR3. The V gene is TRBV28, the J gene TRBJ2-3, with D perhaps TRBD2 (7 bases). V dropped 7 bases and J dropped 3 bases, with 20 bases sitting between them. The germline CDR1 and CDR2 sequences are MDHEN and SYDVKM. The CDR3 is 16 residues long. CDR3 in amino acids: CASTSGGRGGTDTQYF. For the CDR3, the DNA is TGTGCCAGCACCTCCGGGGGGCGTGGTGGTACAGATACGCAGTATTTT. Looking up the rest from reference TRBV28 and TRBJ2-3 gives the full variable domain: DVKVTQSSRYLVKRTGEKVFLECVQDMDHENMFWYRQDPGLGLRLIYFSYDVKMKEKGDIPEGYSVSREKKERFSLILESASTNQTSMYLCASTSGGRGGTDTQYFGPGTRLTVL.

This clone was picked up one time. The V call is TRBV11-2, the J call TRBJ2-7; D gene uncertain. The CDR3 is made up of 13 amino acids. The germline V gene has CDR1 SGHAT and CDR2 FQNNGV. V lost 3 bases, J lost 0 bases, and 6 bases lay in between. CDR3 in amino acids: CASSLGYSYEQYF. The CDR3 region has the DNA TGTGCCAGCAGCTTGGGGTACTCCTACGAGCAGTACTTC.

Ten or more counts support this clone. This sequence joins TRBV7-9 and TRBJ2-3; 8 bases align to TRBD2. Germline trimming cut 5 bases from V and 1 base from J; bases unmatched to any gene: 5. Germline-derived CDR1 and CDR2 are SEHNR and FQNEAQ (reference sequence). This CDR3 is built from 15 residues. CDR3 DNA: TGTGCCAGCAGCCGAGCGGGAGTGGGCACAGATACGCAGTATTTT. The encoded protein is CASSRAGVGTDTQYF.

This clone was counted ten times or more. The V call is TRBV6-5, the J call TRBJ2-2; 9 nucleotides align to TRBD2. Losses at the gene ends were 0 bases for V and 5 bases for J; bases not matched to a gene: 10. The CDR3 covers 18 residues. Germline assignment: CDR1 MNHEY and CDR2 SVGAGI. CDR3 region: CASSYSSRTSEGTGELFF. CDR3 nucleotide sequence: TGTGCCAGCAGTTACTCGTCCAGGACTAGCGAAGGTACCGGGGAGCTGTTTTTT.

This clone was detected ten times or more. The CDR3 loop is CASSYSSYGYTF. In DNA form, the CDR3 reads TGTGCCAGCAGCTACTCCTCCTATGGCTACACCTTC. The genes are TRBV5-6 and TRBJ1-2; D ambiguous. CDR1 is SGHDT and CDR2 is YYEEEE in the germline V gene. V was clipped by 3 bases and J by 4 bases, with 7 bases between them. The CDR3 is made up of 12 amino acids.

This clone was seen repeatedly, ten times or more. A much larger clone lies a single base off, so this may be a read error. The chain uses TRBV6-1 and TRBJ2-7; maybe TRBD1 (5 bases). The CDR3 has 16 residues. Trimming stripped 5 bases from V and 1 base from J, with 18 bases between. Germline lookup yields CDR1 MNHNS and CDR2 SASEGT. The CDR3 region is CASSQDERRGSYEQYF. CDR3 in DNA: TGTGCCAGCAGTCAGGACGAAAGAAGGGGTTCCTACGAGCAGTACTTC.

This clone is medium-sized within its sample. This chain connects TRBV20-1 to TRBJ1-2; 12 bases match TRBD1. In germline, CDR1 is DFQATT, CDR2 SNEGSKA (reference sequence). With 4 bases clipped from V and 3 bases from J, the junction kept 12 bases outside the gene matches. CDR3 length: 17 residues. CDR3 in amino acids: CSANLQSGQGADYGYTF. The CDR3 nucleotides read TGCAGTGCTAACCTACAGTCGGGACAGGGGGCTGACTATGGCTACACCTTC.

This clone was picked up many times. The CDR3 loop is CASSSGTNYGYTF. The CDR3 DNA is TGTGCCAGCAGCTCCGGGACCAACTATGGCTACACCTTC. The rearrangement joins TRBV11-1 to TRBJ1-2; possibly TRBD1 for D (5 bases). The CDR3 sequence is 13 residues long. Between the trimmed V and J ends, which lost 4 bases and 2 bases, there was a span of 8 bases. Per the germline V gene, CDR1 is SGHAT and CDR2 is FQDESV (reference sequence).

Ten or more counts support this clone. The V gene is TRBV6-1, the J gene TRBJ1-3; no definite D call. The CDR3 is 14 residues long. Trimming shortened V by 6 bases and J by 0 bases, and 9 bases separated the two germline ends. Looked up from germline, CDR1 is MNHNS and CDR2 is SASEGT. The CDR3 here is CASSTDYSGNTIYF. The CDR3 coding sequence is TGTGCCAGCAGCACAGACTACTCTGGAAACACCATATATTTT.

The chain carries TRBV19 and TRBJ2-7, with a tentative D call TRBD1 (6 bases). Germline V gene data show CDR1 as LNHDA and CDR2 as SQIVND (reference sequence). The CDR3 extends over 15 amino acids. V lost 5 bases to trimming and J lost 0 bases, with 14 bases between them. The CDR3 DNA follows: TGTGCCAGTAGTCCGACAGGCCAAAGCTCCTACGAGCAGTACTTC. Its translation is CASSPTGQSSYEQYF.

This clone was detected ten times or more. The chain combines TRBV11-3 with TRBJ2-5; D unresolved. The V end lost 1 base, the J end lost 1 base, and 10 bases lay between the germline ends. The germline gives CDR1 SGHNT, CDR2 YENEEA. The CDR3 contains 15 residues. The CDR3 bases are TGTGCCAGCAGCTTAGTTGCAGATAGCCAAGAGACCCAGTACTTC. Translation gives CASSLVADSQETQYF.

This clone came up many times. V is TRBV6-1 and J is TRBJ1-5; TRBD1 might be the D (5 bases). The CDR3 length is 13 residues. Looked up from germline, CDR1 is MNHNS and CDR2 is SASEGT. V lost 8 bases and J 0 bases, leaving 8 bases between the germline ends. The chain's CDR3 is CASGGNSNQPQHF. In DNA, the CDR3 is TGTGCCAGCGGGGGGAATAGCAATCAGCCCCAGCATTTT.

This clone is classed as medium-sized. The gene calls are TRBV4-1 and TRBJ1-5, with D possibly being TRBD1 (5 bases). Germline V CDR1 and CDR2: MGHRA, YSYEKL. The CDR3 is 13 amino acids. Trimming took off 4 bases at V and 9 bases at J, with 13 bases between the two ends. The CDR3 DNA is TGCGCCAGCAGCCGGGACGCCACGGGGCCCCAGCATTTT. Its protein is CASSRDATGPQHF.

This clone was counted ten times or more. This chain links TRBV30 with TRBJ2-5; maybe TRBD1 (6 bases). V was cut by 4 bases and J by 1 base, with 13 bases left in between. Germline assignment: CDR1 GTSNPN and CDR2 SVGIG (reference sequence). This CDR3 is built from 14 residues. In DNA, the CDR3 is TGTGCCTGGAACACGGACAGTCTCCAAGAGACCCAGTACTTC. This sequence encodes CAWNTDSLQETQYF.

This chain links TRBV6-1 with TRBJ2-2, with 11 bases matching TRBD2. The germline CDR1 and CDR2 sequences are MNHNS and SASEGT. The J segment lost 5 bases and the V segment lost 5 bases, leaving 7 bases of the junction unmatched. The CDR3 length is 16 residues. The CDR3 DNA follows: TGTGCCAGCAGTCGGGGACTAGCGGTTGGGACCGGGGAGCTGTTTTTT. Protein product: CASSRGLAVGTGELFF.

This chain connects TRBV2 to TRBJ1-1; 7 bases align to TRBD1. Germline V lookup: CDR1 SNHLY, CDR2 FYNNEI. V shed 4 bases, J shed 2 bases, and the junction held 7 bases outside the gene matches. The CDR3 totals 15 residues. For the CDR3, the DNA is TGTGCCAGCAGTGCCATCGGACAGGTAAACACTGAAGCTTTCTTT. Translated, it gives CASSAIGQVNTEAFF.

This clone was seen ten or more times. The chain joins TRBV10-3 to TRBJ2-1, with TRBD2 matching 11 bases. The CDR3 length is 14 residues. Trimming cost V 2 bases and J 8 bases; bases outside gene matches: 2. Germline CDR1 reads ENHRY; CDR2 reads SYGVKD. The CDR3 loop reads CAISEGLAGDEQFF. CDR3 coding DNA: TGTGCCATCAGTGAGGGACTAGCGGGCGATGAGCAGTTCTTC.

This clone is categorized as medium-sized. The chain has TRBV11-2 and TRBJ2-7, with 7 bases lining up with TRBD1. J lost 2 bases, V lost 7 bases, and 11 bases had no gene match. This CDR3 region has 15 residues. The germline V gene encodes CDR1 SGHAT and CDR2 FQNNGV. DNA of the CDR3: TGTGCCAGCACTCGTTCCGGGACAGTGACCTACGAGCAGTACTTC. This translates into CASTRSGTVTYEQYF.

The CDR3 DNA is TGTGCCAGCAGTGAAGCGGGGGGGGACACTGAAGCTTTCTTT. This translates into CASSEAGGDTEAFF. The rearrangement links TRBV6-1 to TRBJ1-1; weak D call: TRBD1 (5 bases). Germline V gives CDR1 MNHNS, CDR2 SASEGT. The V gene lost 0 bases and the J gene lost 3 bases, with 8 bases spanning the gap. CDR3 size: 14 residues.

The J gene is TRBJ1-2, the V gene TRBV7-3; 8 bases are shared with TRBD1. Germline V CDR1 and CDR2: SGHTA, FQGTGA. Trimming cost V 0 bases and J 8 bases; bases outside gene matches: 8. This CDR3 is 15 amino acids long. The CDR3 bases are TGTGCCAGCAGCTTAACGGTGGGGACAGGCGAGGGCTACACCTTC. It is translated as CASSLTVGTGEGYTF.

The V gene is TRBV6-2 or TRBV6-3, the J gene TRBJ2-5; 8 positions agree with TRBD1. This CDR3 is 14 amino acids long. Looked up from germline, CDR1 is MNHEY and CDR2 is SVGEGT. Trimming took 4 bases from V and 7 from J; bases not matched to a gene: 8. CDR3 coding DNA: TGTGCCAGCAGTTTAGACAGGGGAGTGGGGACCCAGTACTTC. It codes for CASSLDRGVGTQYF.

This clone was recorded many times. The rearrangement uses TRBV6-2 or TRBV6-3 and TRBJ2-1, with D possibly being TRBD2 (5 bases). The V gene lost 4 bases and the J gene lost 0 bases, with 10 bases spanning the gap. CDR3 length: 15 amino acids. Germline V gene lookup returns CDR1 MNHEY and CDR2 SVGEGT. The CDR3, as DNA: TGTGCCAGCAGTTTGGCTAGCCTCTCCTACAATGAGCAGTTCTTC. This gives the protein CASSLASLSYNEQFF.

This clone was counted at least ten times. The J gene is TRBJ2-3, the V gene TRBV7-3, with TRBD2 identical over 13 bases. Trimming cost V 5 bases and J 6 bases; bases outside gene matches: 5. The CDR3 length is 15 residues. Germline assignment: CDR1 SGHTA and CDR2 FQGTGA. CDR3: CASSPGLAGVDTQYF. The DNA for the CDR3 is TGTGCCAGCAGCCCAGGACTAGCGGGAGTGGATACGCAGTATTTT.

This clone appeared many times. This chain joins TRBV6-1 and TRBJ2-1; D gene unclear. CDR1 MNHNS and CDR2 SASEGT come from the germline V gene. The ends were cut back, 4 bases at V and 8 bases at J, with 6 bases in the middle. The CDR3 length is 11 residues. The CDR3 is CASSVMDEQFF. Here the CDR3 DNA reads TGTGCCAGCAGTGTTATGGATGAGCAGTTCTTC.

This clone has a count of ten or more. The chain is built from TRBV5-4 and TRBJ2-1, with D uncertain. This CDR3 contains 14 residues. Trimming shortened V by 4 bases and J by 3 bases, and 11 bases separated the two germline ends. Germline lookup yields CDR1 SGHNT and CDR2 YYREEE (reference sequence). The chain's CDR3 is CASSVPTNYNEQFF. The CDR3 nucleotides read TGTGCCAGCAGCGTACCTACGAACTACAATGAGCAGTTCTTC.